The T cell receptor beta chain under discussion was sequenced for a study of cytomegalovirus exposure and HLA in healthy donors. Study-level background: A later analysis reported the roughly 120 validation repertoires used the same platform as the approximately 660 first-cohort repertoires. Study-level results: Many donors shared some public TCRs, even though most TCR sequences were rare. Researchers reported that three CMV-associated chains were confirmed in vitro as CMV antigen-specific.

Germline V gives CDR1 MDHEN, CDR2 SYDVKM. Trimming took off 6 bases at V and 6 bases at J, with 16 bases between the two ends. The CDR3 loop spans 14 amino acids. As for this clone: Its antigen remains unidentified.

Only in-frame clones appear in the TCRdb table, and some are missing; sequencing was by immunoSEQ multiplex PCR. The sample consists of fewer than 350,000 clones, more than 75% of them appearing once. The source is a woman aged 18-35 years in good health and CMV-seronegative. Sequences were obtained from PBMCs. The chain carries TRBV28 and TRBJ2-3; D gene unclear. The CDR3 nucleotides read TGTGCCAGCAGACCTGCTAATTCGTGGGATACGCAGTATTTT. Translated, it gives CASRPANSWDTQYF.